What follows are 5 T cell receptor beta chains derived from one specimen sequenced in a study of shared clonotypes between healthy human individuals. Here immunoSEQ multiplex PCR was the method, and the copy in TCRdb shows in-frame clones only, minus some. The sample contains about 1.1 million clones, around three quarters of which appear only once. The material sequenced was memory CD4+ T cells from PBMCs. Sample subset: CD45RA-negative fraction. Receptor source: a man younger than 35 in good health. Some clones in this sample may be carry-over from other donors' samples.

The rearrangement links TRBV28 to TRBJ1-2; D call uncertain. Trimming removed 2 bases from V and 0 bases from J, with 13 bases in between. The CDR3 has 16 residues. In germline, CDR1 is MDHEN, CDR2 SYDVKM. The CDR3 nucleotides read TGTGCCAGCAGTTTAAGCCAACATTTACCTAACTATGGCTACACCTTC. It codes for CASSLSQHLPNYGYTF.

V gene TRBV28 combines with J gene TRBJ1-2; TRBD1 might be the D (5 bases). CDR3 length equals 12 residues. Trimming pared 6 bases from V and 10 bases from J, leaving 15 bases between. Germline V gives CDR1 MDHEN, CDR2 SYDVKM. The CDR3 nucleotides read TGTGCCAGCAGGCCCCGGTCCAGGGTCTACACCTTC. Encoded protein: CASRPRSRVYTF.

The V call is TRBV7-9, the J call TRBJ2-1, with 7 positions matching TRBD1. Trimming cost V 4 bases and J 2 bases; bases outside gene matches: 8. Germline CDR1 and CDR2: SEHNR and FQNEAQ (reference sequence). CDR3 size: 16 residues. CDR3 in DNA: TGTGCCAGCAGCTGGACCAACAGGGGCACCTACAATGAGCAGTTCTTC. It translates to CASSWTNRGTYNEQFF.

This clone was detected only once. This CDR3 is CASRQGLNIQYF. The CDR3 nucleotides are TGTGCCAGCAGACAGGGGTTGAACATTCAGTACTTC. This sequence joins TRBV2 and TRBJ2-4, with 7 bases lining up with TRBD1. From germline, CDR1 is SNHLY and CDR2 FYNNEI. After removal of 6 bases from V and 7 bases from J, the junction contained 3 bases not matched to a gene. This CDR3 contains 12 residues.

V usage is TRBV28 and J usage is TRBJ2-7, with 8 bases fitting TRBD2. CDR1 and CDR2 from the germline V gene are MDHEN and SYDVKM. The CDR3 contains 16 residues. Trimming removed 3 bases from V and 4 bases from J; junction bases left unmatched: 11. The CDR3, as DNA: TGTGCCAGCAGTTTTAGCGGGACAACTGCCGTATACGAGCAGTACTTC. It is translated as CASSFSGTTAVYEQYF.